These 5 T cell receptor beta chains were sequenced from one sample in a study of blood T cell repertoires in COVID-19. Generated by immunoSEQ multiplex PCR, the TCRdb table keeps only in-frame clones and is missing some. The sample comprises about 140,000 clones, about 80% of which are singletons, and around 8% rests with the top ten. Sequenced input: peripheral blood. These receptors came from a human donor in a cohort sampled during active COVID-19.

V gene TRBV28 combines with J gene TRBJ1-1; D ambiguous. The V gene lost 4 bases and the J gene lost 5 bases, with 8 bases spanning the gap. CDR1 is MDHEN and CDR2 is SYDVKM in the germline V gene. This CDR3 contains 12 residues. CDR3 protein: CASSYRGTEAFF. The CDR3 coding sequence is TGTGCCAGCAGTTACCGGGGAACTGAAGCTTTCTTT.

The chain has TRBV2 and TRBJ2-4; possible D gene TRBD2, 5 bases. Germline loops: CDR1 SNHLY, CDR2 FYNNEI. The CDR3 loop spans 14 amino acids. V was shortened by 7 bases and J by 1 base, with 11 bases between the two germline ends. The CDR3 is CASKLREAKNIQYF. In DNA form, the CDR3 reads TGTGCCAGCAAGTTGAGGGAGGCCAAAAACATTCAGTACTTC.

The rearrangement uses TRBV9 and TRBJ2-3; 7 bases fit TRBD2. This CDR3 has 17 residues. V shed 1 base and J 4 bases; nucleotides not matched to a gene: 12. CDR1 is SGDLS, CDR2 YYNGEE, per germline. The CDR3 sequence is CASSVLGGTSGADTQYF. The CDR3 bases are TGTGCCAGCAGCGTACTGGGGGGGACCTCCGGGGCAGATACGCAGTATTTT.

The CDR3 loop is CASNTGGVLADTQYF. The DNA for the CDR3 is TGCGCCAGCAACACAGGGGGCGTTTTAGCAGATACGCAGTATTTT. The genes are TRBV5-1 and TRBJ2-3; 9 bases fit TRBD1. CDR3 length equals 15 residues. CDR1 and CDR2 (germline): SGHRS, YFSETQ. The junction had 9 bases not matched to a gene; V was cut back by 6 bases and J by 4 bases.

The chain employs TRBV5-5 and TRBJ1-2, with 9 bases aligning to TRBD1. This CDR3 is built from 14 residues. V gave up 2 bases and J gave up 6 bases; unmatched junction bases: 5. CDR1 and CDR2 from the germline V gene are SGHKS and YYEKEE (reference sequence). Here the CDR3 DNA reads TGTGCCAGCAGCTTCGGGACAGGGAACAATGGCTACACCTTC. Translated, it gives CASSFGTGNNGYTF.